Sequencing of this T cell receptor (beta chain) was carried out in a study of shared clonotypes between healthy human individuals. Overall study results and limits: Memory subsets generally showed smaller estimated richness than naive subsets did.

Positive CCR7 selection of CD45RO-negative cells yielded the naive CD8 cells, and terminally differentiated effector memory CD45RA+ cells were excluded. Free of recent acute infections or vaccinations, the donors were healthy HIV-negative adults. Donors were Caucasian adults residing in Nashville, Tennessee, USA. The CDR3 totals 17 residues. The J segment lost 5 bases and the V segment lost 6 bases, leaving 13 bases of the junction unmatched. Germline V gives CDR1 MGHRA, CDR2 YSYEKL. As concerns this clone: Its specificity is not known.

Some 28,000 T cell genomes (around 200 ng DNA) went into each sorted-subset replicate. Libraries were prepared by immunoSEQ multiplex PCR; TCRdb keeps only in-frame clonotypes and omits some of them. This sample has millions of clones, with about 95% found just once. The V call is TRBV4-1, the J call TRBJ2-1; TRBD1 matches 10 bases. This clonotype originated in a man aged 18 to 29 in good health. The sample consisted of naive CD8+ T cells sorted from blood. CDR3 residues: CASSHGTGVYENNEQFF. DNA of the CDR3: TGCGCCAGCAGTCACGGGACAGGGGTATACGAGAACAATGAGCAGTTCTTC.